These 26 T cell receptor beta chains originate from one sample sequenced in a study of Graves' ophthalmopathy and Graves' hyperthyroidism. Amplification of the TCR beta CDR3 regions used RNA transcripts (as template). RT-PCR with HTBI primers came first, then second-round multiplex PCR. TCRdb called the multiplex PCR reads again in MiXCR, with one record for every CDR3 protein. The repertoire holds 230,000 or so distinct CDR3 sequences, around 50% seen once, with around half in the top ten. Sequencing was carried out using peripheral blood. The source is an adult man with Graves' ophthalmopathy.

This clonotype has only one observation. V gene TRBV6-5 combines with J gene TRBJ1-1, with a tentative D call TRBD1 (5 bases). V was pared by 6 bases and J by 5 bases, with 22 bases between. This CDR3 comprises 16 residues. Germline-derived CDR1 and CDR2 are MNHEY and SVGAGI. CDR3 protein: CASSTQGRGRFTEAFF. The CDR3 bases are TGTGCCAGCAGCACTCAGGGACGGGGACGGTTTACTGAAGCTTTCTTT.

This clonotype was seen only a few times. The chain couples TRBV12-3 or TRBV12-4 to TRBJ1-2; no clear D gene. V was shortened by 5 bases and J by 6 bases, with 13 bases between the two germline ends. This CDR3 spans 13 amino acids. The CDR3 DNA reads TGTGCCAGCAGTCCACGCACAACGAATGGCTACACCTTC. The encoded protein is CASSPRTTNGYTF.

This clonotype was found a few times. The germline gene is not matched at one end of the junction; a read error may be the cause. The rearrangement links TRBV7-9 to TRBJ1-1, with 10 positions matching TRBD1. The CDR3 covers 14 residues. Per the germline V gene, CDR1 is SEHNR and CDR2 is FQNEAQ (reference sequence). CDR3 in amino acids: CASSLGQGNAEAFF. The CDR3 DNA is TGTGCCAGCAGCTTGGGACAGGGGAACGCTGAAGCTTTCTTT.

The rearrangement uses TRBV7-2 and TRBJ2-6, with D possibly being TRBD1 or TRBD2 (7 bases each). The CDR3 is 18 amino acids. The V end lost 7 bases, the J end lost 0 bases, and 19 bases lay between the germline ends. Germline values: CDR1 SGHTA, CDR2 FQGNSA. The CDR3 reads CASITAGGGPSGANVLTF. CDR3 nucleotides: TGTGCCAGCATCACCGCAGGGGGAGGGCCCTCTGGGGCCAACGTCCTGACTTTC.

Comments on this clonotype: A read error is possible here, since a much larger clone lies one base away. CDR3 sequence (DNA): TGTGCCAGAGGGAGAGGGGGCACTGAAGCTTTCTTT. Translation gives CARGRGGTEAFF. The chain joins TRBV2 to TRBJ1-1, with a tentative D call TRBD1 (6 bases). Trimming removed 9 bases at V and 4 bases at J, with 12 bases between. Germline-derived CDR1 and CDR2 are SNHLY and FYNNEI. The CDR3 spans 12 residues.

For this clonotype: At one boundary the junction diverges from the germline segment, which might be a read error. The CDR3 region has the DNA TGCAGCGTTGGGAGCGGGAACTCCTACAAGCAGTACTTC. Encoded protein: CSVGSGNSYKQYF. The chain employs TRBV29-1 and TRBJ2-7, with 7 nucleotides matching TRBD2. Germline-derived CDR1 and CDR2 are SQVTM and ANQGSEA. The CDR3 length is 13 residues.

V usage is TRBV6-2 or TRBV6-3 and J usage is TRBJ1-1; D gene ambiguous. Trimming removed 2 bases at V and 9 bases at J, with 13 bases between. The CDR3 spans 13 residues. Germline lookup yields CDR1 MNHEY and CDR2 SVGEGT. The CDR3 here is CASSYEKNSQAFF. CDR3 coding DNA: TGTGCCAGCAGTTACGAAAAGAACAGCCAAGCTTTCTTT.

This clonotype appeared many times. The CDR3 nucleotides read TGTGCCAGCAGCTCCTCATTGGGAGGGGAGACAGAGACCCAGTACTTC. Amino acid sequence: CASSSSLGGETETQYF. The chain links TRBV7-8 to TRBJ2-5; TRBD2 matches 7 bases. The length of the CDR3 is 16 residues. The germline V gene encodes CDR1 SGHVS and CDR2 FQNEAQ. V lost 4 bases and J lost 4; bases outside the gene matches: 12.

Details on this clonotype: One junction end does not reproduce the germline sequence, and a read error may be involved. This rearrangement joins TRBV10-3 to TRBJ1-3, with unresolved D. Germline V CDR1 and CDR2: ENHRY, SYGVKD. The CDR3 has 16 residues. In nucleotides, the CDR3 is TGTGCCAGCAGTTTCCGCTCCTTGAGCTCTGGAAACACCATATATTTT. Amino acids: CASSFRSLSSGNTIYF.

This clonotype was recorded many times. The chain is built from TRBV10-3 and TRBJ2-5; a possible D gene is TRBD2 (5 bases). From germline, CDR1 is ENHRY and CDR2 SYGVKD. The CDR3 spans 13 residues. V was trimmed by 7 bases and J by 2 bases, leaving 11 bases between them. The CDR3 reads CAITPGEQETQYF. The CDR3 DNA is TGTGCCATCACCCCCGGGGAACAAGAGACCCAGTACTTC.

This clonotype was counted a few times. CDR3 DNA: TGTGCCAGCAGCAGTAGGACACCGGGCATCGATGGCTACACCTTC. Amino acids: CASSSRTPGIDGYTF. The chain joins TRBV7-9 to TRBJ1-2, with a tentative D call TRBD1 (5 bases). V gave up 5 bases and J gave up 6 bases, with 19 bases separating them. The CDR3 has 15 amino acids. Germline loops: CDR1 SEHNR, CDR2 FQNEAQ (reference sequence).

This chain joins TRBV12-3 or TRBV12-4 and TRBJ2-7, with D hard to call. CDR3 size: 13 residues. V shed 5 bases and J shed 2 bases, with 10 bases lying between them. The CDR3: CASSPDGPYEQYF. The DNA for the CDR3 is TGTGCCAGCAGTCCCGACGGCCCCTACGAGCAGTACTTC.

This clonotype was detected a few times. J is TRBJ1-4 and V is TRBV5-1; D gene ambiguous. Trimming removed 4 bases from V and 7 bases from J, with 20 bases in between. The CDR3 sequence is 16 residues long. Germline assignment: CDR1 SGHRS and CDR2 YFSETQ. CDR3 DNA sequence: TGCGCCAGCAGCATACGTGGCGCCAGTCGGCGTGAAAAACTGTTTTTT. It yields the protein CASSIRGASRREKLFF.

This clonotype was counted a few times. The gene calls are TRBV4-1 and TRBJ1-6; TRBD1 might be the D (6 bases). The CDR3 is 14 residues long. Trimming took 1 base from V and 13 from J, leaving 14 bases between them. From germline, CDR1 is MGHRA and CDR2 YSYEKL. This CDR3 is CASSQGLQGPPLHF. As DNA, the CDR3 is TGCGCCAGCAGCCAAGGATTACAGGGCCCCCCCCTCCACTTT.

CDR3 in DNA: TGCAGTGCTAGAGAGGGAGGAGGTACTGAAGCTTTCTTT. Residues: CSAREGGGTEAFF. The chain carries TRBV20-1 and TRBJ1-1; no clear D gene. The length of the CDR3 is 13 residues. Trimming left V 0 bases short and J 5 bases short, with 10 bases between. Germline V lookup: CDR1 DFQATT, CDR2 SNEGSKA (reference sequence).

The V and J genes are TRBV7-9 and TRBJ2-2; no firm D call. The ends were cut back, 11 bases at V and 5 bases at J, with 9 bases in the middle. The CDR3 spans 11 residues. The germline gives CDR1 SEHNR, CDR2 FQNEAQ (reference sequence). The CDR3 is CAGPVTGELFF. The CDR3 DNA sequence: TGTGCCGGCCCGGTGACCGGGGAGCTGTTTTTT.

This clonotype occurred a few times. J is TRBJ1-2 and V is TRBV9; no firm D call. This CDR3 has 13 amino acids. Germline CDR1 and CDR2: SGDLS and YYNGEE. The V end lost 5 bases, the J end lost 0 bases, and 8 bases lay between the germline ends. CDR3 sequence reads: CASRGTTNYGYTF. CDR3 in DNA: TGTGCCAGCAGGGGCACCACTAACTATGGCTACACCTTC. The complete variable domain, with remaining parts taken from reference TRBV9 and TRBJ1-2, reads DSGVTQTPKHLITATGQRVTLRCSPRSGDLSVYWYQQSLDQGLQFLIQYYNGEERAKGNILERFSAQQFPDLHSELNLSSLELGDSALYFCASRGTTNYGYTFGSGTRLTVV.

V gene TRBV7-9 combines with J gene TRBJ2-7; 9 nucleotides align to TRBD1. The germline gives CDR1 SEHNR, CDR2 FQNEAQ (reference sequence). V trimming: 5 bases; J trimming: 5 bases; junction bases outside the gene matches: 10. The CDR3 spans 15 residues. CDR3 sequence (DNA): TGTGCCAGCAGCCTAATGGGACAGGGTCAAAACGAGCAGTACTTC. Amino acids: CASSLMGQGQNEQYF.

CDR3 sequence reads: CSASTPGRENSPLHF. The CDR3 DNA reads as TGCAGTGCTTCCACCCCGGGACGGGAAAATTCACCCCTCCACTTT. This chain links TRBV20-1 with TRBJ1-6; perhaps TRBD1 as D (5 bases). The germline CDR1 and CDR2 sequences are DFQATT and SNEGSKA (reference sequence). V was shortened by 5 bases and J by 7 bases, with 18 bases between the two germline ends. The CDR3 totals 15 residues.

The rearrangement uses TRBV19 and TRBJ1-1; 9 nucleotides align to TRBD1. V gave up 1 base and J gave up 8 bases; unmatched junction bases: 5. CDR3 length: 14 residues. Germline loops: CDR1 LNHDA, CDR2 SQIVND (reference sequence). This CDR3 is CASSIVQGAIEAFF. The CDR3 nucleotides read TGTGCCAGTAGTATAGTACAGGGGGCTATAGAAGCTTTCTTT. Complete variable domain (other parts from reference TRBV19 and TRBJ1-1): DGGITQSPKYLFRKEGQNVTLSCEQNLNHDAMYWYRQDPGQGLRLIYYSQIVNDFQKGDIAEGYSVSREKKESFPLTVTSAQKNPTAFYLCASSIVQGAIEAFFGQGTRLTVV.

This clonotype has more than one count but fewer than ten. The rearrangement links TRBV9 to TRBJ1-1, with D tentatively TRBD1 (5 bases). Trimming removed 4 bases from V and 7 bases from J, with 17 bases in between. This CDR3 has 14 amino acids. The germline V gene has CDR1 SGDLS and CDR2 YYNGEE. The CDR3 loop is CASSLNPRGVEAFF. The CDR3 DNA follows: TGTGCCAGCAGCCTAAACCCTCGAGGGGTTGAAGCTTTCTTT. Based on the CDR3 plus reference TRBV9 and TRBJ1-1, the full variable domain is DSGVTQTPKHLITATGQRVTLRCSPRSGDLSVYWYQQSLDQGLQFLIQYYNGEERAKGNILERFSAQQFPDLHSELNLSSLELGDSALYFCASSLNPRGVEAFFGQGTRLTVV.

The CDR3 bases are TGTGCCAGCAGTTTAGAGGGGTCGCGGGAGACCCAGTACTTC. Translated: CASSLEGSRETQYF. The gene calls are TRBV12-3 or TRBV12-4 and TRBJ2-5; tentatively, D is TRBD1 (5 bases). The germline V and J ends were trimmed by 1 base and 5 bases, with 11 bases remaining between them. There are 14 residues in the CDR3.

The chain couples TRBV10-3 to TRBJ1-1, with 9 bases matching TRBD1. CDR3 size: 17 residues. Germline V lookup: CDR1 ENHRY, CDR2 SYGVKD. V lost 2 bases, J lost 1 base, and 8 bases stayed unmatched. CDR3 residues: CAISEPPRTGENTEAFF. CDR3 nucleotide sequence: TGTGCCATCAGTGAGCCCCCGAGGACAGGGGAGAACACTGAAGCTTTCTTT.

This rearrangement joins TRBV29-1 to TRBJ2-5, with 15 positions matching TRBD2. This CDR3 is built from 16 residues. Germline CDR1 reads SQVTM; CDR2 reads ANQGSEA. The V gene end was trimmed by 3 bases and the J gene end by 0 bases; junction bases not matched to a gene: 2. The DNA of the CDR3 is TGCAGCGTTGACGGACTAGCGGGAGGGGACCAAGAGACCCAGTACTTC. Translation gives CSVDGLAGGDQETQYF.

In DNA, the CDR3 is TGCGCCAGCAGGCTAGGGTTCCAAGAGACCCAGTACTTC. Protein product: CASRLGFQETQYF. V gene TRBV5-1 combines with J gene TRBJ2-5; D unresolved. With 5 bases removed from V and 1 base from J, the gap between germline ends came to 9 bases. This CDR3 comprises 13 residues. Germline lookup yields CDR1 SGHRS and CDR2 YFSETQ.

CDR3 residues: CASSSKRGVRAAQGYTF. The CDR3 DNA is TGTGCCAGCAGCTCGAAAAGGGGGGTGAGGGCCGCCCAGGGCTACACCTTC. This chain connects TRBV7-8 to TRBJ1-2; tentatively, D is TRBD1 (6 bases). The V gene lost 4 bases and the J gene lost 8 bases, with 26 bases spanning the gap. CDR3 length: 17 residues. Germline values: CDR1 SGHVS, CDR2 FQNEAQ. Variable domain in full (rest from reference TRBV7-8 and TRBJ1-2): GAGVSQSPRYKVAKRGQDVALRCDPISGHVSLFWYQQALGQGPEFLTYFQNEAQLDKSGLPSDRFFAERPEGSVSTLKIQRTQQEDSAVYLCASSSKRGVRAAQGYTFGSGTRLTVV.